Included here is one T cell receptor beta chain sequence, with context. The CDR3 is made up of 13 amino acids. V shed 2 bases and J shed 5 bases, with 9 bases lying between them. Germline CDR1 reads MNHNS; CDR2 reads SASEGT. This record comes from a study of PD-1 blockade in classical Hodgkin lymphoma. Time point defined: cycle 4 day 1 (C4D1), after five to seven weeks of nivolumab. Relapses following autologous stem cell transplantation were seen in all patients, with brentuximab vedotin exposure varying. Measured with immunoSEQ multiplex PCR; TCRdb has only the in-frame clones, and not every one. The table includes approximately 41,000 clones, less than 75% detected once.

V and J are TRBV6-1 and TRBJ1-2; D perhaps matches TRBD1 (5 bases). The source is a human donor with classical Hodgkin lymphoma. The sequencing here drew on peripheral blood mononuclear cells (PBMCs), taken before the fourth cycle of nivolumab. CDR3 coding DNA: TGTGCCAGCAGTGAACAGAAGGGGTATGGCTACACCTTC. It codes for CASSEQKGYGYTF.